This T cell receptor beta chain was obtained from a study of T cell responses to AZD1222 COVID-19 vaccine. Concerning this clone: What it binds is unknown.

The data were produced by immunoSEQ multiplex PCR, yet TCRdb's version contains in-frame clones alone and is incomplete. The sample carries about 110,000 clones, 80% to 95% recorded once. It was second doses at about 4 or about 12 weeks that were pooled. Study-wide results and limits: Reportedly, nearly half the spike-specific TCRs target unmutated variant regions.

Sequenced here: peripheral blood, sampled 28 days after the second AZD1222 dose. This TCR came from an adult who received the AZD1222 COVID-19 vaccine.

The CDR3, as DNA: TGTGCCAGCAGCCCGGGACACATCCAAGAGACCCAGTACTTC. This translates into CASSPGHIQETQYF. This chain joins TRBV5-4 and TRBJ2-5; D is perhaps TRBD1 (6 bases). The germline CDR1 and CDR2 sequences are SGHNT and YYREEE (reference sequence). The CDR3 spans 14 residues. The V gene lost 4 bases and the J gene lost 1 base, with 11 bases spanning the gap.